A selection of T cell receptor beta chains follows, all from one sample in a study of cytomegalovirus exposure and HLA in healthy donors. Data came from immunoSEQ multiplex PCR; TCRdb stores just in-frame clones and leaves some out. The sample has 85,000 to 100,000 clones, roughly two thirds seen once. Input material: PBMCs. These receptors came from a human donor in good health. Both conserved end residues are part of each CDR3. A D gene is named only where the DNA matches it firmly. Rows give clone size only sometimes, using once, few, many, or a class for an expanded clone.

cdr3_aa: CASSSSTGVNTEAFF
cdr3_nt: TGTGCCAGCAGCTCTTCGACAGGGGTGAACACTGAAGCTTTCTTT
j_call: TRBJ1-1
d_call: TRBD1
clone_size: NA
v_call: TRBV9

cdr3_aa: CAISGGQGSEKLFF
cdr3_nt: TGTGCCATCAGTGGGGGACAGGGCAGCGAAAAACTGTTTTTT
j_call: TRBJ1-4
d_call: TRBD1
clone_size: NA
v_call: TRBV10-3

cdr3_aa: CASSSSDGLGDEKLFF
cdr3_nt: TGTGCCAGCAGCTCGTCGGACGGGCTAGGGGATGAAAAACTGTTTTTT
j_call: TRBJ1-4
d_call: NA
clone_size: NA
v_call: TRBV7-9

cdr3_aa: CASSRRDRGNTEAFF
cdr3_nt: TGCGCCAGCAGCCGCCGGGACAGGGGGAACACTGAAGCTTTCTTT
j_call: TRBJ1-1
d_call: TRBD1
clone_size: NA
v_call: TRBV4-1

cdr3_aa: CASSTFTGELFF
cdr3_nt: TGTGCCAGTAGTACCTTCACCGGGGAGCTGTTTTTT
j_call: TRBJ2-2
d_call: NA
clone_size: NA
v_call: TRBV19

cdr3_aa: CASSLTGGRDEQYF
cdr3_nt: TGTGCCAGCAGCTTAACCGGGGGGCGCGACGAGCAGTACTTC
j_call: TRBJ2-7
d_call: NA
clone_size: NA
v_call: TRBV7-3

cdr3_aa: CASSTRGQGRIYEQYF
cdr3_nt: TGTGCCAGCAGCACGCGGGGACAGGGAAGGATCTACGAGCAGTACTTC
j_call: TRBJ2-7
d_call: TRBD1
clone_size: NA
v_call: TRBV7-3

cdr3_aa: CASSLELGGQYF
cdr3_nt: TGTGCCAGCAGCTTAGAGTTAGGGGGGCAGTACTTC
j_call: TRBJ2-7
d_call: NA
clone_size: NA
v_call: TRBV7-9

cdr3_aa: CASSGEGARTRTEAFF
cdr3_nt: TGTGCCAGCAGCGGCGAGGGGGCCAGAACACGCACTGAAGCTTTCTTT
j_call: TRBJ1-1
d_call: TRBD1
clone_size: NA
v_call: TRBV2

cdr3_aa: CASSITPGRGYTF
cdr3_nt: TGTGCCAGTAGTATAACCCCAGGGCGCGGCTACACCTTC
j_call: TRBJ1-2
d_call: NA
clone_size: NA
v_call: TRBV19

cdr3_aa: CASGLASSGQETQYF
cdr3_nt: TGTGCTAGTGGTTTGGCCTCTAGCGGCCAAGAGACCCAGTACTTC
j_call: TRBJ2-5
d_call: TRBD2
clone_size: few
v_call: TRBV12-5

cdr3_aa: CASSLEGGGLAGVNEQFF
cdr3_nt: TGTGCCAGCAGCTTAGAAGGCGGGGGACTAGCGGGGGTTAATGAGCAGTTCTTC
j_call: TRBJ2-1
d_call: TRBD2
clone_size: NA
v_call: TRBV7-8

cdr3_aa: CASSLHGQPAEAFF
cdr3_nt: TGCGCCAGCAGCCTTCACGGACAACCCGCCGAAGCTTTCTTT
j_call: TRBJ1-1
d_call: NA
clone_size: NA
v_call: TRBV4-1

cdr3_aa: CASSFSSGGAGYEQYF
cdr3_nt: TGTGCCAGCAGCTTCTCTAGCGGGGGGGCCGGGTACGAGCAGTACTTC
j_call: TRBJ2-7
d_call: TRBD2
clone_size: NA
v_call: TRBV7-2

cdr3_aa: CASSLDLSSYEQYF
cdr3_nt: TGTGCCAGCAGCTTAGATCTTAGCTCCTACGAGCAGTACTTC
j_call: TRBJ2-7
d_call: NA
clone_size: NA
v_call: TRBV7-8

cdr3_aa: CASSASGIQETQYF
cdr3_nt: TGTGCCAGCAGCGCTAGCGGGATACAAGAGACCCAGTACTTC
j_call: TRBJ2-5
d_call: TRBD2
clone_size: NA
v_call: TRBV4-2

cdr3_aa: CASSPDREDEQYF
cdr3_nt: TGTGCCAGCTCCCCAGACAGGGAGGACGAGCAGTACTTC
j_call: TRBJ2-7
d_call: NA
clone_size: NA
v_call: TRBV18

cdr3_aa: CASSLSGQGNNEQFF
cdr3_nt: TGCGCCAGCAGCCTGTCGGGACAGGGTAACAATGAGCAGTTCTTC
j_call: TRBJ2-1
d_call: TRBD1
clone_size: few
v_call: TRBV4-1

cdr3_aa: CASSLGGAGAYYEQYF
cdr3_nt: TGCGCCAGCAGCTTGGGAGGAGCGGGGGCGTACTACGAGCAGTACTTC
j_call: TRBJ2-7
d_call: TRBD2
clone_size: NA
v_call: TRBV5-1

cdr3_aa: CASSKGAGAGEKLFF
cdr3_nt: TGTGCCAGCAGCAAAGGGGCAGGAGCAGGTGAAAAACTGTTTTTT
j_call: TRBJ1-4
d_call: NA
clone_size: NA
v_call: TRBV7-9

cdr3_aa: CASSATGTSGGFGEQFF
cdr3_nt: TGTGCCAGCAGCGCCACCGGGACTAGCGGGGGGTTTGGTGAGCAGTTCTTC
j_call: TRBJ2-1
d_call: TRBD2
clone_size: NA
v_call: TRBV9

cdr3_aa: CASSVDRGPEKLFF
cdr3_nt: TGTGCCAGCAGCGTGGACAGAGGACCCGAAAAACTGTTTTTT
j_call: TRBJ1-4
d_call: NA
clone_size: few
v_call: TRBV9

cdr3_aa: CASSGWVDRPGYEQYF
cdr3_nt: TGCGCCAGCAGCGGGTGGGTCGACAGGCCAGGCTACGAGCAGTACTTC
j_call: TRBJ2-7
d_call: NA
clone_size: NA
v_call: TRBV5-1

cdr3_aa: CASSWDSYEQYF
cdr3_nt: TGTGCCAGCAGCTGGGACAGCTACGAGCAGTACTTC
j_call: TRBJ2-7
d_call: TRBD1
clone_size: NA
v_call: TRBV5-6

cdr3_aa: CASSVLAGGGYEQYF
cdr3_nt: TGTGCCAGCAGCGTACTAGCAGGGGGCGGCTACGAGCAGTACTTC
j_call: TRBJ2-7
d_call: TRBD1
clone_size: few
v_call: TRBV9

cdr3_aa: CASSLGHLSNQPQHF
cdr3_nt: TGTGCCAGCAGCTTAGGGCACCTTAGCAATCAGCCCCAGCATTTT
j_call: TRBJ1-5
d_call: NA
clone_size: NA
v_call: TRBV11-3

cdr3_aa: CASSAGASTEAFF
cdr3_nt: TGTGCCAGCAGTGCAGGGGCGAGCACTGAAGCTTTCTTT
j_call: TRBJ1-1
d_call: NA
clone_size: NA
v_call: TRBV2

cdr3_aa: CASSLVGGSGANVLTF
cdr3_nt: TGTGCCAGCAGCTTAGTCGGTGGCTCTGGGGCCAACGTCCTGACTTTC
j_call: TRBJ2-6
d_call: NA
clone_size: few
v_call: TRBV7-2

cdr3_aa: CASSLVSGGHTDTQYF
cdr3_nt: TGCGCCAGCAGCCTAGTTAGCGGGGGTCACACAGATACGCAGTATTTT
j_call: TRBJ2-3
d_call: TRBD2
clone_size: NA
v_call: TRBV4-3